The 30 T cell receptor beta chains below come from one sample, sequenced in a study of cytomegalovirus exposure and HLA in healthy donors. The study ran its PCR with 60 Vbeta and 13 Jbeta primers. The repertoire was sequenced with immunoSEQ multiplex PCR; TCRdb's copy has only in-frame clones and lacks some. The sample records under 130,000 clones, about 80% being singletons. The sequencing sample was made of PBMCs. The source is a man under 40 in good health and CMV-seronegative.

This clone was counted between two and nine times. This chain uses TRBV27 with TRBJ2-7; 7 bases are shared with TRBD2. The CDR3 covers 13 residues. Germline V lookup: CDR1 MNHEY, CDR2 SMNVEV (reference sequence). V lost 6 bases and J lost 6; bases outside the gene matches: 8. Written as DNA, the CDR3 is TGTGCCAGCAGGGTCACTCGGGGGGTCGAGCAGTACTTC. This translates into CASRVTRGVEQYF.

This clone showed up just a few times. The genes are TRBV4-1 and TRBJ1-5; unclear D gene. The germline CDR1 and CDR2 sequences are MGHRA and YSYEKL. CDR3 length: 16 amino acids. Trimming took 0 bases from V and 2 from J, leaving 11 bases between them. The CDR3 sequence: CASSQDLTQGNQPQHF. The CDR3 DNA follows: TGCGCCAGCAGCCAAGATCTTACGCAGGGCAATCAGCCCCAGCATTTT.

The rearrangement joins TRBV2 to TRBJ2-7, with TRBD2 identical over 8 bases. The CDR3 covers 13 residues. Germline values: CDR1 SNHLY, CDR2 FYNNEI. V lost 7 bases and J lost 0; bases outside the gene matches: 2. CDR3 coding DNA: TGTGCCAGCACGAGCGGGAGCTCCTACGAGCAGTACTTC. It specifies CASTSGSSYEQYF. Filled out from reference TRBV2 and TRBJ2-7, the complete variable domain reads EPEVTQTPSHQVTQMGQEVILRCVPISNHLYFYWYRQILGQKVEFLVSFYNNEISEKSEIFDDQFSVERPDGSNFTLKIRSTKLEDSAMYFCASTSGSSYEQYFGPGTRLTVT.

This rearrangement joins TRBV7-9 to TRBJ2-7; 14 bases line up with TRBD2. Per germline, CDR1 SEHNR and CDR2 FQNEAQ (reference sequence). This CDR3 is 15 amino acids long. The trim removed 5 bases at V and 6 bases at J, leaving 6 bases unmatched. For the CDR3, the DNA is TGTGCCAGCAGCAAGGGACTAGCGGGAGTTGCCGAGCAGTACTTC. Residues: CASSKGLAGVAEQYF.

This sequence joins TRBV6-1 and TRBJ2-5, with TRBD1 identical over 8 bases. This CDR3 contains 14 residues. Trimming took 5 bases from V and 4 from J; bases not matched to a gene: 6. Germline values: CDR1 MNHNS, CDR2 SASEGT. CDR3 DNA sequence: TGTGCCAGCAGTTTTCCAGGGGGCTTAGAGACCCAGTACTTC. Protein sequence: CASSFPGGLETQYF.

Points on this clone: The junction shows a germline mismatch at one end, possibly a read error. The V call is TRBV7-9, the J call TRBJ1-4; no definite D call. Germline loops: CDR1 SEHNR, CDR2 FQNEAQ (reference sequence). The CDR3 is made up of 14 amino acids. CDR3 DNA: TGTTCCAGCAGCTTACTTGACATGAATGAAAAACTGTTTTTT. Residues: CSSSLLDMNEKLFF.

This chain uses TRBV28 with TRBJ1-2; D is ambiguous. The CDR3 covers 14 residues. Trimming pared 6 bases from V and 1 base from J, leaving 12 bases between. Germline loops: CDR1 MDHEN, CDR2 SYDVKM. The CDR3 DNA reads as TGTGCCAGCAGCCCCCTGAGGGTTAACTATGGCTACACCTTC. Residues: CASSPLRVNYGYTF.

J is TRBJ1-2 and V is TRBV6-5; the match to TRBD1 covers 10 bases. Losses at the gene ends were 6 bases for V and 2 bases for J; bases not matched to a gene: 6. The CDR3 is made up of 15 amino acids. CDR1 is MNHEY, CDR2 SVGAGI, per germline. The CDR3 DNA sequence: TGTGCCAGCAGCGACAGGGGGCGCGGGAACTATGGCTACACCTTC. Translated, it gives CASSDRGRGNYGYTF.

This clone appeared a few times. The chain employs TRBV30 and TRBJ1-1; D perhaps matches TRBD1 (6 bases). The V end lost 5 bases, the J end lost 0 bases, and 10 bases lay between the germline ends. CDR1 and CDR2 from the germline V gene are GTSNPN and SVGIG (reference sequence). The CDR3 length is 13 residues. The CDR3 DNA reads TGTGCCTGGTGCAGGGGTATGAACACTGAAGCTTTCTTT. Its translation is CAWCRGMNTEAFF.

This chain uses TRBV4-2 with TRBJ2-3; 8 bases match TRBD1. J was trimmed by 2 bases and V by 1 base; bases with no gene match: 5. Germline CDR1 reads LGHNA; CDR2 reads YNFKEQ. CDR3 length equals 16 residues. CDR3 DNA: TGTGCCAGCAGCCAAGTGACAGGGGCTATCACAGATACGCAGTATTTT. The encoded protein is CASSQVTGAITDTQYF.

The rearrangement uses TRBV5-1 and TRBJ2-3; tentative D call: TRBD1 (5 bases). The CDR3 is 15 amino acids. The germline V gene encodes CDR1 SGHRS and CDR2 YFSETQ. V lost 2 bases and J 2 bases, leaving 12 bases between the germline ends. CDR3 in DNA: TGCGCCAGCAGCTTTCAGGGATTAGTCACAGATACGCAGTATTTT. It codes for CASSFQGLVTDTQYF.

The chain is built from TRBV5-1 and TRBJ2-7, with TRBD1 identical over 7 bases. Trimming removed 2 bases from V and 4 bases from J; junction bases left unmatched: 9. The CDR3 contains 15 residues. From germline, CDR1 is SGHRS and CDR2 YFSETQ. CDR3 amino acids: CASSFGQVYAYEQYF. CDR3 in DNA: TGCGCCAGCAGCTTCGGACAGGTATATGCGTACGAGCAGTACTTC.

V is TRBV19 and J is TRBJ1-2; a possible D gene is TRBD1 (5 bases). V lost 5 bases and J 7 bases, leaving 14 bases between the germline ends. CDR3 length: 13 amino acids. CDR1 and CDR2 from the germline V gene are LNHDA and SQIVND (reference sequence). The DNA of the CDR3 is TGTGCCAGTAGTTACCTTGGACAACTTGGCTACACCTTC. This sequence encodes CASSYLGQLGYTF.

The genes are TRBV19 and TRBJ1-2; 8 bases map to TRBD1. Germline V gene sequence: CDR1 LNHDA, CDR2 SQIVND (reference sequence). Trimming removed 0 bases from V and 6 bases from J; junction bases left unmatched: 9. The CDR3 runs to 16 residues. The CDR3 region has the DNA TGTGCCAGTAGTATAGATCTCCTTGCAGGGGGCAATGGCTACACCTTC. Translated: CASSIDLLAGGNGYTF.

This CDR3 reads CARNSRSGRADTGELFF. CDR3 nucleotides: TGTGCCAGAAATAGTAGGAGCGGGAGGGCCGACACCGGGGAGCTGTTTTTT. The chain links TRBV5-3 to TRBJ2-2, with 10 bases lining up with TRBD2. TRBV5-3 has ORF status, its function being uncertain. J gave up 3 bases and V 6 bases, and 11 bases lay outside the gene matches. CDR3 size: 17 residues.

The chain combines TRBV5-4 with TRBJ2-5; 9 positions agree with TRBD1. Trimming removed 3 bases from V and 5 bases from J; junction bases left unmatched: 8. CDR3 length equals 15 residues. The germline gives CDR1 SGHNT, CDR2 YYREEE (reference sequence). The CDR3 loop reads CASSSQGAVRETQYF. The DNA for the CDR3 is TGTGCCAGCAGCTCACAGGGGGCGGTCCGGGAGACCCAGTACTTC.

CDR3 amino acids: CASSQQRDSYGYTF. The CDR3 bases are TGCGCCAGCAGCCAACAGAGAGACAGTTATGGCTACACCTTC. This rearrangement joins TRBV4-1 to TRBJ1-2; D is possibly TRBD1 (5 bases). The V gene's germline CDR1 is MGHRA and CDR2 YSYEKL. The CDR3 contains 14 residues. V lost 2 bases, J lost 5 bases, and 12 bases lay in between.

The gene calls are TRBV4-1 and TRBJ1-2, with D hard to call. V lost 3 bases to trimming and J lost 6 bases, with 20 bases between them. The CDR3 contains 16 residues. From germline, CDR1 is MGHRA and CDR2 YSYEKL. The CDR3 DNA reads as TGCGCCAGCAGCCACCTTGCGGGCGGCTTAGATAATGGCTACACCTTC. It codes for CASSHLAGGLDNGYTF.

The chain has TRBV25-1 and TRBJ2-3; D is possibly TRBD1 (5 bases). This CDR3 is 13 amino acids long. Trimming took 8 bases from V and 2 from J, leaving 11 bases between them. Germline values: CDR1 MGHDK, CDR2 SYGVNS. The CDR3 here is CASALDITDTQYF. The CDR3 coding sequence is TGTGCCAGCGCCTTGGACATCACAGATACGCAGTATTTT.

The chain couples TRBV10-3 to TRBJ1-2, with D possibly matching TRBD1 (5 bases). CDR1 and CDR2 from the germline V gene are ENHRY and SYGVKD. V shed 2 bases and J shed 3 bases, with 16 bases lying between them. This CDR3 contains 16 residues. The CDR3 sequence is CAISEGRGRADYGYTF. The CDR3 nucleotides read TGTGCCATCAGTGAGGGGAGGGGTAGGGCAGACTATGGCTACACCTTC.

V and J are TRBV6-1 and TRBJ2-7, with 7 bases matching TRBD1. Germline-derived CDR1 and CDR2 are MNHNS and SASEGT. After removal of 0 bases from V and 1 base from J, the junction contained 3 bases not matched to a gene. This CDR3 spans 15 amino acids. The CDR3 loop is CASSEAGTASYEQYF. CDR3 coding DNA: TGTGCCAGCAGTGAAGCGGGGACAGCTTCCTACGAGCAGTACTTC.

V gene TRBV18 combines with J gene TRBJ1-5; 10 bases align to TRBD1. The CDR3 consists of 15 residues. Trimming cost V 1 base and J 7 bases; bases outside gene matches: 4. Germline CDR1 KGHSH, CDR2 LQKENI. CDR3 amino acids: CASSPRDRGGQPQHF. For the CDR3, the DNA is TGTGCCAGCTCACCACGGGACAGGGGTGGGCAGCCCCAGCATTTT.

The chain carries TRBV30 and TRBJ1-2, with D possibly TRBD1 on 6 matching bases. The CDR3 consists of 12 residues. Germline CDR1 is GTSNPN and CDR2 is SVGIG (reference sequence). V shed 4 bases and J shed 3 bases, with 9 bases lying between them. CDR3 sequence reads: CAWNRDHYGYTF. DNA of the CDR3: TGTGCCTGGAACAGGGACCACTATGGCTACACCTTC.

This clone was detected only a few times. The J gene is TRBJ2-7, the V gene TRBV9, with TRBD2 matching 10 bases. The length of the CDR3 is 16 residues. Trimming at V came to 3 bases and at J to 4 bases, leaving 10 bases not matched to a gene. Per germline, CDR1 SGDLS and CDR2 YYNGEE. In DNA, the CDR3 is TGTGCCAGCAGCGCCCACCGCGGGACTAGCGTATACGAGCAGTACTTC. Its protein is CASSAHRGTSVYEQYF.

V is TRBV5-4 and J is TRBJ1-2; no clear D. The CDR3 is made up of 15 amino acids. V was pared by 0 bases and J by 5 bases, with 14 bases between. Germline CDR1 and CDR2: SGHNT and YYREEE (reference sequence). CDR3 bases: TGTGCCAGCAGCTTGGAATTAACACCCGGGTATGGCTACACCTTC. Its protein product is CASSLELTPGYGYTF.

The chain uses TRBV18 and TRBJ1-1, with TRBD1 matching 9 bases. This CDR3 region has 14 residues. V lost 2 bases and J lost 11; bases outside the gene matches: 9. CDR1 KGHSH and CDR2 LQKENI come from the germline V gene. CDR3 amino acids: CASSPMGTGLEAFF. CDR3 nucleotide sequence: TGTGCCAGCTCACCAATGGGGACAGGGTTAGAGGCTTTCTTT.

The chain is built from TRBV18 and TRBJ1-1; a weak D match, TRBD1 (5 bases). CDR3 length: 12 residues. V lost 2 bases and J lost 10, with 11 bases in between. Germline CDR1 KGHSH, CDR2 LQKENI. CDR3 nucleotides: TGTGCCAGCTCACCAGGGGCAGGCCGAGCTTTCTTT. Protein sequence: CASSPGAGRAFF.

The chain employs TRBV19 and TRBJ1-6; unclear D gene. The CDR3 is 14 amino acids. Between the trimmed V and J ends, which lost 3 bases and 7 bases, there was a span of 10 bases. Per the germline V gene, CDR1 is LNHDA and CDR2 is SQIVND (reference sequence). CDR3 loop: CASSIGLGNSPLHF. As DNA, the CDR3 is TGTGCCAGTAGTATCGGGTTAGGAAATTCACCCCTCCACTTT.

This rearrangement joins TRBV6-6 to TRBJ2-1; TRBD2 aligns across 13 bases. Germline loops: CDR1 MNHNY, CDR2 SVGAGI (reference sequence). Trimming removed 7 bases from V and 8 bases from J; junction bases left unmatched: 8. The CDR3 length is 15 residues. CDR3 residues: CASTDRTSGGDEQFF. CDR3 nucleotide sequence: TGTGCCAGCACCGACCGGACTAGCGGGGGAGATGAGCAGTTCTTC.

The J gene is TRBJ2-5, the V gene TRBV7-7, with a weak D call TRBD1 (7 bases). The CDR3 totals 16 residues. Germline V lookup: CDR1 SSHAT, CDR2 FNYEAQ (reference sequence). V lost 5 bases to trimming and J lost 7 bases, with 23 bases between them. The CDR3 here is CASSPRGAHSTVTQYF. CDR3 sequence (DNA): TGTGCCAGCAGCCCCAGGGGGGCTCATTCGACGGTGACCCAGTACTTC.